The sample holds a few counts of the clone carrying this T cell receptor beta chain. The data derive from a study of early T cells in non-severe SARS-CoV-2 infection. Via MiXCR, TCRdb re-called the 5' RACE reads, giving one row per CDR3 protein. The sample has more than 65,000 distinct CDR3 sequences, roughly 13% seen once. V was pared by 0 bases and J by 2 bases, with 6 bases between. The CDR3 is made up of 14 amino acids. Looked up from germline, CDR1 is KGHDR and CDR2 is SFDVKD. The source is an adult who was a healthcare worker with PCR-confirmed SARS-CoV-2 infection or an uninfected control (not recorded which). The gene calls are TRBV24-1 and TRBJ2-5, with D possibly being TRBD1 (5 bases). Material: whole blood. In DNA, the CDR3 is TGTGCCACCAGTGATTTGCAGGGACAAGAGACCCAGTACTTC. Translated, it gives CATSDLQGQETQYF.